Each of the 17 T cell receptor beta chains below was sequenced from the same sample in a study of shared clonotypes between healthy human individuals. TCRdb keeps only in-frame clones here, not all; method: immunoSEQ multiplex PCR. The top ten clones hold about 1.7% of a sample with 640,000 or so clones, about two thirds of them seen once. Source material: memory CD4+ T cells sorted from blood. This sample's subset: CD45RA-negative fraction. Every receptor here comes from a woman aged 30 to 39 in good health.

This clone appeared a few times. The chain couples TRBV10-3 to TRBJ2-1; D uncertain. The ends were cut back, 2 bases at V and 4 bases at J, with 12 bases in the middle. Germline V gene lookup returns CDR1 ENHRY and CDR2 SYGVKD. This CDR3 is built from 15 residues. The DNA of the CDR3 is TGTGCCATCAGTGAGGGCATACCCCTTTACAATGAGCAGTTCTTC. Amino acid sequence: CAISEGIPLYNEQFF.

The J gene is TRBJ2-2, the V gene TRBV28; D may be TRBD1 or TRBD2 (5 bases each). Germline V gives CDR1 MDHEN, CDR2 SYDVKM. V shed 7 bases and J shed 0 bases, with 9 bases lying between them. CDR3 length: 14 amino acids. The CDR3 DNA sequence: TGTGCCAGCATTGAGGGGTCGAACACCGGGGAGCTGTTTTTT. Its protein is CASIEGSNTGELFF.

The chain employs TRBV6-5 and TRBJ2-1; D assignment may be TRBD1 or TRBD2 (5 bases each). The CDR3 covers 15 residues. V was clipped by 2 bases and J by 4 bases, with 12 bases between them. Germline-derived CDR1 and CDR2 are MNHEY and SVGAGI. In DNA, the CDR3 is TGTGCCAGCAGTTACCGGGACGCAACATACAATGAGCAGTTCTTC. It codes for CASSYRDATYNEQFF.

V gene TRBV19 combines with J gene TRBJ1-3; D not certain. CDR3 length: 14 amino acids. V lost 3 bases and J lost 3, with 9 bases in between. CDR1 LNHDA and CDR2 SQIVND come from the germline V gene (reference sequence). The CDR3 coding sequence is TGTGCCAGTAGTATTCAGGTGAATGGAAACACCATATATTTT. Translated: CASSIQVNGNTIYF.

This clone was observed once. The J gene is TRBJ2-7, the V gene TRBV7-8, with D perhaps matching TRBD2 (6 bases). CDR3 size: 15 residues. V gave up 3 bases and J gave up 2 bases, with 14 bases separating them. The germline gives CDR1 SGHVS, CDR2 FQNEAQ. CDR3 sequence reads: CASSFTRGQPYEQYF. The CDR3 DNA reads TGTGCCAGCAGCTTCACGCGGGGCCAGCCCTACGAGCAGTACTTC. Full variable domain (missing parts from reference TRBV7-8 and TRBJ2-7): GAGVSQSPRYKVAKRGQDVALRCDPISGHVSLFWYQQALGQGPEFLTYFQNEAQLDKSGLPSDRFFAERPEGSVSTLKIQRTQQEDSAVYLCASSFTRGQPYEQYFGPGTRLTVT.

This clone was seen a handful of times. The rearrangement uses TRBV6-1 and TRBJ2-1; D is unresolved. Per germline, CDR1 MNHNS and CDR2 SASEGT. Trimming shortened V by 8 bases and J by 5 bases, and 10 bases separated the two germline ends. The CDR3 totals 12 residues. For the CDR3, the DNA is TGTGCCAGCCTAAATCGGGACAATGAGCAGTTCTTC. The encoded protein is CASLNRDNEQFF.

This clone was observed a single time. The rearrangement joins TRBV7-2 to TRBJ1-5; D uncertain. Trimming removed 2 bases from V and 4 bases from J, with 9 bases in between. Per germline, CDR1 SGHTA and CDR2 FQGNSA. This CDR3 has 14 amino acids. The CDR3 is CASSLRPPNQPQHF. The CDR3 DNA is TGTGCCAGCAGCTTACGCCCACCTAATCAGCCCCAGCATTTT.

The rearrangement joins TRBV27 to TRBJ2-2; tentatively, D is TRBD1 or TRBD2 (5 bases each). CDR1 is MNHEY, CDR2 SMNVEV, per germline (reference sequence). The CDR3 is 14 amino acids. Between the trimmed V and J ends, which lost 7 bases and 0 bases, there was a span of 9 bases. The DNA of the CDR3 is TGTGCCAGCAACGAGGGGTCGAACACCGGGGAGCTGTTTTTT. Protein sequence: CASNEGSNTGELFF.

The chain carries TRBV18 and TRBJ1-5; 7 bases are a match to TRBD1. The CDR3 runs to 13 residues. Germline CDR1 reads KGHSH; CDR2 reads LQKENI. J lost 8 bases, V lost 3 bases, and 4 bases had no gene match. CDR3: CASSPARGEPQHF. The CDR3 DNA sequence: TGTGCCAGCTCACCCGCCAGGGGGGAGCCCCAGCATTTT.

The V call is TRBV30, the J call TRBJ1-1, with D possibly being TRBD1 (5 bases). The CDR3 has 13 residues. Germline V gives CDR1 GTSNPN, CDR2 SVGIG (reference sequence). CDR3 sequence: CGYSLGGNTEAFF. CDR3 nucleotide sequence: TGTGGATATTCCCTCGGGGGGAACACTGAAGCTTTCTTT.

This clone has only a few counts. The J gene is TRBJ2-5, the V gene TRBV30; tentatively, D is TRBD1 (5 bases). The germline gives CDR1 GTSNPN, CDR2 SVGIG (reference sequence). Deletions cut 4 bases from V and 3 bases from J, with 9 bases between. This CDR3 contains 12 residues. CDR3 in DNA: TGTGCCTGGACAGGGCAGGAAGAGACCCAGTACTTC. It is translated as CAWTGQEETQYF.

This sequence joins TRBV29-1 and TRBJ2-7; no reliable D call. Germline V lookup: CDR1 SQVTM, CDR2 ANQGSEA. CDR3 size: 14 residues. The ends were cut back, 7 bases at V and 1 base at J, with 17 bases in the middle. The CDR3 nucleotides read TGCAGCGGCCTGGCCTACCTTGGGTCCTACGAGCAGTACTTC. It codes for CSGLAYLGSYEQYF.

This clone has more than one count but fewer than ten. The junction departs from the called germline gene at one end, perhaps through a read error. The V gene is TRBV7-8, the J gene TRBJ2-5; 8 positions agree with TRBD1. Judging by the DNA end, TRBJ2-7 fits better; the J call may be wrong. This CDR3 has 14 amino acids. Per the germline V gene, CDR1 is SGHVS and CDR2 is FQNEAQ. CDR3 nucleotide sequence: TGTGCCAGCACCTTACAGGGGGACTCCTACGAGCAGTACTTC. This translates into CASTLQGDSYEQYF.

This clone was observed a handful of times. The sample has other DNA sequences that encode this CDR3 too. The chain is built from TRBV28 and TRBJ1-2, with D possibly matching TRBD1 (5 bases). The length of the CDR3 is 12 residues. The V gene's germline CDR1 is MDHEN and CDR2 SYDVKM. With 2 bases removed from V and 8 bases from J, the gap between germline ends came to 9 bases. The CDR3 reads CASSLQGYGYTF. The DNA for the CDR3 is TGTGCCAGCAGTTTACAGGGTTACGGCTACACCTTC.

This clone was detected many times. At the DNA level, this CDR3 is encoded by other sequences in the same sample as well. The chain is built from TRBV5-1 and TRBJ2-5; 9 nucleotides match TRBD2. The CDR3 covers 13 residues. CDR1 and CDR2 from the germline V gene are SGHRS and YFSETQ. Germline trimming cut 4 bases from V and 5 bases from J; bases unmatched to any gene: 3. DNA for the CDR3: TGCGCCAGCAGCCGACTAGCGGAGGAGACCCAGTACTTC. Amino acid sequence: CASSRLAEETQYF.

The V gene is TRBV18, the J gene TRBJ1-1; D is perhaps TRBD1 (5 bases). The CDR3 consists of 14 residues. The V and J ends lost 3 bases and 5 bases respectively, with 13 bases between them. Germline V gene sequence: CDR1 KGHSH, CDR2 LQKENI. This CDR3 is CASSPGGVGTEAFF. CDR3 nucleotide sequence: TGTGCCAGCTCACCCGGGGGAGTAGGGACTGAAGCTTTCTTT.

The gene calls are TRBV27 and TRBJ2-2, with a tentative D call TRBD1 (6 bases). V gave up 6 bases and J gave up 4 bases, with 15 bases separating them. Germline CDR1 and CDR2: MNHEY and SMNVEV (reference sequence). The CDR3 length is 15 residues. This CDR3 is CASRIQIGGTGELFF. For the CDR3, the DNA is TGTGCCAGCAGGATCCAGATAGGGGGCACCGGGGAGCTGTTTTTT.